Below are 11 T cell receptor beta chains sequenced from a single sample in a study of CD8 T cells in Susac syndrome. Reverse transcription of about 0.5 to 1 ug RNA used random hexamers. TCRdb called the immunoSEQ multiplex PCR reads again in MiXCR, with one record for every CDR3 protein. The data show 150,000 to 160,000 distinct CDR3 sequences, about 94% seen once. Sequencing used CD8+ T cells from PBMCs. Receptors originate from a human donor with multiple sclerosis.

The rearrangement joins TRBV7-9 to TRBJ2-7, with 8 bases fitting TRBD1. This CDR3 is 13 amino acids long. Trimming took 5 bases from V and 5 from J; bases not matched to a gene: 5. Germline V lookup: CDR1 SEHNR, CDR2 FQNEAQ (reference sequence). The chain's CDR3 is CASSPRGPDEQYF. The CDR3 bases are TGTGCCAGCAGCCCCAGGGGGCCAGACGAGCAGTACTTC.

The chain is built from TRBV13 and TRBJ1-1; possibly TRBD1 for D (5 bases). CDR1 PRHDT and CDR2 FYEKMQ come from the germline V gene (reference sequence). CDR3 size: 14 residues. V shed 2 bases and J shed 5 bases, with 12 bases lying between them. CDR3 sequence reads: CASSLQGGWTEAFF. The CDR3 bases are TGTGCCAGCAGCTTACAGGGAGGATGGACTGAAGCTTTCTTT.

The CDR3 here is CASSSPGGRGAHEQFF. The CDR3 DNA reads TGTGCCAGCAGTTCCCCCGGGGGTCGGGGGGCCCATGAGCAGTTCTTC. This chain uses TRBV27 with TRBJ2-1; D is perhaps TRBD2 (7 bases). Germline CDR1 reads MNHEY; CDR2 reads SMNVEV (reference sequence). Trimming took off 4 bases at V and 8 bases at J, with 21 bases between the two ends. This CDR3 has 16 amino acids.

J is TRBJ2-3 and V is TRBV3-1; TRBD2 matches 11 bases. V lost 5 bases to trimming and J lost 2 bases; unmatched junction nucleotides: 6. This CDR3 is built from 16 residues. Germline CDR1 reads LGHDT; CDR2 reads YNNKEL (reference sequence). The CDR3 loop reads CASSKLAGASTDTQYF. In DNA, the CDR3 is TGTGCCAGCAGCAAACTAGCGGGGGCCTCCACAGATACGCAGTATTTT.

The chain links TRBV18 to TRBJ2-1; D is possibly TRBD1 (5 bases). Germline V gene lookup returns CDR1 KGHSH and CDR2 LQKENI. With 0 bases removed from V and 4 bases from J, the gap between germline ends came to 22 bases. CDR3 length equals 19 residues. The CDR3 region has the DNA TGTGCCAGCTCACCACCGGTAGACAGAGCGACCCCTTGGTACAATGAGCAGTTCTTC. It encodes CASSPPVDRATPWYNEQFF.

This chain links TRBV7-8 with TRBJ2-7; D might be TRBD1 (6 bases). The CDR3 covers 15 residues. CDR1 and CDR2 from the germline V gene are SGHVS and FQNEAQ. V lost 4 bases and J lost 0, with 13 bases in between. The DNA of the CDR3 is TGTGCCAGCAGCTCAATGCGGACAGACTCCTACGAGCAGTACTTC. The encoded protein is CASSSMRTDSYEQYF.

This clonotype appeared once. V is TRBV15 and J is TRBJ2-7; tentatively, D is TRBD1 or TRBD2 (5 bases each). The CDR3 contains 15 residues. CDR1 LNHNV and CDR2 YYDKDF come from the germline V gene (reference sequence). V gave up 8 bases and J gave up 5 bases, with 22 bases separating them. The CDR3 region is CATGRSRGAKNEQYF. The CDR3, as DNA: TGTGCCACCGGACGGTCCCGAGGGGCCAAGAACGAGCAGTACTTC. Based on the CDR3 plus reference TRBV15 and TRBJ2-7, the full variable domain is DAMVIQNPRYQVTQFGKPVTLSCSQTLNHNVMYWYQQKSSQAPKLLFHYYDKDFNNEADTPDNFQSRRPNTSFCFLDIRSPGLGDTAMYLCATGRSRGAKNEQYFGPGTRLTVT.

V gene TRBV9 combines with J gene TRBJ2-1; perhaps TRBD1 as D (5 bases). The CDR3 totals 13 residues. V gave up 2 bases and J gave up 10 bases, with 13 bases separating them. Germline loops: CDR1 SGDLS, CDR2 YYNGEE. The CDR3 sequence: CASSVQGLEEQFF. CDR3 DNA sequence: TGTGCCAGCAGCGTTCAGGGCCTCGAGGAGCAGTTCTTC.

CDR3 sequence (DNA): TGTGCCAGCAGCCAAAACCCCGGGACAGGGGACGGGAACACTGAAGCTTTCTTT. Its translation: CASSQNPGTGDGNTEAFF. J is TRBJ1-1 and V is TRBV7-3, with TRBD1 matching 10 bases. The CDR3 is 18 amino acids. V lost 5 bases and J lost 1; bases outside the gene matches: 13. Germline V CDR1 and CDR2: SGHTA, FQGTGA.

This chain connects TRBV29-1 to TRBJ2-1, with D tentatively TRBD2 (7 bases). Germline CDR1 reads SQVTM; CDR2 reads ANQGSEA. The CDR3 is made up of 13 amino acids. Trimming took 4 bases from V and 2 from J, leaving 9 bases between them. Here the CDR3 reads CSVAGGPYNEQFF. For the CDR3, the DNA is TGCAGCGTTGCGGGGGGCCCCTACAATGAGCAGTTCTTC.

Here the CDR3 DNA reads TGTGCCAGCAGAACTGATCGGGAGCTGTTTTTT. Its translation: CASRTDRELFF. The chain uses TRBV2 and TRBJ2-2, with unresolved D. CDR1 and CDR2 from the germline V gene are SNHLY and FYNNEI. The V end lost 6 bases, the J end lost 9 bases, and 8 bases lay between the germline ends. The CDR3 is made up of 11 amino acids.